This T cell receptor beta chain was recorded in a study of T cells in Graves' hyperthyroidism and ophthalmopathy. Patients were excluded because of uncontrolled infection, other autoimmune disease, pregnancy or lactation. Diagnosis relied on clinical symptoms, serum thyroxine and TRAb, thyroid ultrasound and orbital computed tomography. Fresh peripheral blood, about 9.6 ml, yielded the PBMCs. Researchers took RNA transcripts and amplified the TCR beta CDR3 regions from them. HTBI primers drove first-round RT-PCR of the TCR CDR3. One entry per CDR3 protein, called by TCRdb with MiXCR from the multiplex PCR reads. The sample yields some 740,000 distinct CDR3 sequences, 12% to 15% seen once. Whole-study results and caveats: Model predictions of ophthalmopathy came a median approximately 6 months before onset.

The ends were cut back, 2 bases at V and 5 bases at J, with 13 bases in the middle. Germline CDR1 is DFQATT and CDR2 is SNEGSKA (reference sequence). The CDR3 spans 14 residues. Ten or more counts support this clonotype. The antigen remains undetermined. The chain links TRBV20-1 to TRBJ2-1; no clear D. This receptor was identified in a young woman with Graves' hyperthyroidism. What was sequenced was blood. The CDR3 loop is CSARKGSWDNEQFF. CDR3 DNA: TGCAGTGCTAGAAAGGGTTCCTGGGACAATGAGCAGTTCTTC.